Listed here are 10 T cell receptor beta chains from one sample, sequenced in a study of CD8 T cells in ankylosing spondylitis. Overall study results and limits: What appeared characteristic of ankylosing spondylitis blood was a TCR beta motif of several highly homologous variants.

TCRdb re-analysed the 5' RACE reads in MiXCR, keeping a single row per CDR3 protein. The table records more than 250,000 distinct CDR3 sequences, approximately 8.2% of them present only once. Their recognized antigens are unknown. Material: blood, either unsorted or a sorted T cell fraction (not recorded which). Receptors originate from a male donor with ankylosing spondylitis.

This clonotype turned up a few times. The chain employs TRBV7-6 and TRBJ2-1; D gene ambiguous. In germline, CDR1 is SGHVS, CDR2 FNYEAQ. The germline V and J ends were trimmed by 5 bases and 5 bases, with 19 bases remaining between them. This CDR3 has 16 residues. CDR3: CASSTEDSALDNEQFF. The CDR3 bases are TGTGCCAGCAGCACAGAAGACTCCGCGCTAGACAATGAGCAGTTCTTC. Complete variable domain (other parts from reference TRBV7-6 and TRBJ2-1): GAGVSQSPRYKVTKRGQDVALRCDPISGHVSLYWYRQALGQGPEFLTYFNYEAQQDKSGLPNDRFSAERPEGSISTLTIQRTEQRDSAMYRCASSTEDSALDNEQFFGPGTRLTVL.

The CDR3: CASSPIDRGFYEQFF. CDR3 coding DNA: TGTGCCAGCAGTCCTATTGACAGGGGTTTTTATGAGCAGTTCTTC. The chain combines TRBV5-5 with TRBJ2-1, with TRBD1 identical over 8 bases. The germline gives CDR1 SGHKS, CDR2 YYEKEE (reference sequence). CDR3 length equals 15 residues. With 5 bases clipped from V and 8 bases from J, the junction kept 12 bases outside the gene matches. The whole variable domain, remainder taken from reference TRBV5-5 and TRBJ2-1, is DAGVTQSPTHLIKTRGQQVTLRCSPISGHKSVSWYQQVLGQGPQFIFQYYEKEERGRGNFPDRFSARQFPNYSSELNVNALLLGDSALYLCASSPIDRGFYEQFFGPGTRLTVL.

The table lists this clonotype with many counts. This chain connects TRBV29-1 to TRBJ2-6; D is unresolved. V was pared by 1 base and J by 0 bases, with 4 bases between. Germline loops: CDR1 SQVTM, CDR2 ANQGSEA. CDR3 size: 14 residues. The CDR3 bases are TGCAGCGTTGAAGGGGTCTCTGGGGCCAACGTCCTGACTTTC. Protein sequence: CSVEGVSGANVLTF.

This clonotype was picked up many times. The CDR3 coding sequence is TGTGCCAGCAGTCTTTGGGACTCAAATCAGCCCCAGCATTTT. Protein product: CASSLWDSNQPQHF. The chain combines TRBV25-1 with TRBJ1-5; D is possibly TRBD1 (5 bases). Germline loops: CDR1 MGHDK, CDR2 SYGVNS. V shed 5 bases and J shed 4 bases, with 12 bases lying between them. There are 14 residues in the CDR3.

This clonotype was recorded a few times. The rearrangement links TRBV2 to TRBJ2-5; a weak D match, TRBD2 (5 bases). This CDR3 contains 15 residues. Per the germline V gene, CDR1 is SNHLY and CDR2 is FYNNEI. The V and J ends lost 2 bases and 1 base respectively, with 11 bases between them. The CDR3 region has the DNA TGTGCCAGCAGTGAACTCCGGGGTCCCCAAGAGACCCAGTACTTC. Translating gives CASSELRGPQETQYF. Full variable domain (rest looked up from reference TRBV2 and TRBJ2-5): EPEVTQTPSHQVTQMGQEVILRCVPISNHLYFYWYRQILGQKVEFLVSFYNNEISEKSEIFDDQFSVERPDGSNFTLKIRSTKLEDSAMYFCASSELRGPQETQYFGPGTRLLVL.

The chain joins TRBV29-1 to TRBJ2-1; TRBD2 agrees at 11 bases. J gave up 5 bases and V 4 bases, and 1 base lay outside the gene matches. The CDR3 spans 13 residues. Looked up from germline, CDR1 is SQVTM and CDR2 is ANQGSEA. CDR3 region: CSVGLAGNNEQFF. CDR3 in DNA: TGCAGCGTTGGACTAGCGGGGAACAATGAGCAGTTCTTC.

As to this clonotype: One end of the junction is discordant with germline, which a read error may explain. V usage is TRBV3-1 and J usage is TRBJ2-2; D could derive from TRBD1 or TRBD2 (5 bases each). CDR3 size: 15 residues. Germline CDR1 reads LGHDT; CDR2 reads YNNKEL (reference sequence). The CDR3 here is CASSQGRAGSGELVF. The CDR3 DNA reads TGTGCCAGCAGCCAAGGCAGGGCAGGATCCGGGGAGCTGGTTTTT. The full variable domain, completed using reference TRBV3-1 and TRBJ2-2, is DTAVSQTPKYLVTQMGNDKSIKCEQNLGHDTMYWYKQDSKKFLKIMFSYNNKELIINETVPNRFSPKSPDKAHLNLHINSLELGDSAVYFCASSQGRAGSGELVFGEGSRLTVL.

This clonotype came up a few times. The chain is built from TRBV11-3 and TRBJ2-7, with 7 bases aligning to TRBD1. Germline V gene data show CDR1 as SGHNT and CDR2 as YENEEA. The J segment lost 6 bases and the V segment lost 5 bases, leaving 4 bases of the junction unmatched. The CDR3 sequence is 12 residues long. This CDR3 reads CASSHTGAEQYF. DNA of the CDR3: TGTGCCAGCAGCCATACAGGGGCCGAGCAGTACTTC.

This clonotype occurred many times. The chain carries TRBV29-1 and TRBJ1-3, with 7 bases fitting TRBD1. This CDR3 contains 13 residues. The germline gives CDR1 SQVTM, CDR2 ANQGSEA. Germline trimming cut 6 bases from V and 3 bases from J; bases unmatched to any gene: 5. This CDR3 is CSVRTGFGNTIYF. DNA of the CDR3: TGCAGCGTACGGACAGGCTTTGGAAACACCATATATTTT.

This clonotype has only a few counts. The chain recombines TRBV28 with TRBJ2-7; D uncertain. Germline-derived CDR1 and CDR2 are MDHEN and SYDVKM. V lost 5 bases and J lost 6, with 11 bases in between. This CDR3 has 12 residues. The CDR3 loop reads CASSPEEREQYF. CDR3 nucleotide sequence: TGTGCCAGCAGTCCCGAGGAGCGCGAGCAGTACTTC.